The text below deals with one T cell receptor (beta chain). The record originates from a study of blood T cell repertoires in COVID-19. The germline V gene encodes CDR1 SGHRS and CDR2 YFSETQ. The germline V and J ends were trimmed by 4 bases and 0 bases, with 13 bases remaining between them. This CDR3 contains 15 residues. Authors' processing steps: Amplification with reference gene primers provided the estimates of nucleated cell counts. Assay: immunoSEQ multiplex PCR; the TCRdb copy retains only in-frame clones and omits some. The DNA was the basis for D and trimming; V, J and clone size are from that table. Among about 250,000 clones listed, about 80% were seen once.

The sequencing input was peripheral blood. The chain combines TRBV5-1 with TRBJ1-1; tentatively, D is TRBD1 (5 bases). The clonotype comes from a man older than 75 with acute or convalescent COVID-19. CDR3 in DNA: TGCGCCAGCAGCCTACGACAGCCCATGAACACTGAAGCTTTCTTT. Protein: CASSLRQPMNTEAFF.